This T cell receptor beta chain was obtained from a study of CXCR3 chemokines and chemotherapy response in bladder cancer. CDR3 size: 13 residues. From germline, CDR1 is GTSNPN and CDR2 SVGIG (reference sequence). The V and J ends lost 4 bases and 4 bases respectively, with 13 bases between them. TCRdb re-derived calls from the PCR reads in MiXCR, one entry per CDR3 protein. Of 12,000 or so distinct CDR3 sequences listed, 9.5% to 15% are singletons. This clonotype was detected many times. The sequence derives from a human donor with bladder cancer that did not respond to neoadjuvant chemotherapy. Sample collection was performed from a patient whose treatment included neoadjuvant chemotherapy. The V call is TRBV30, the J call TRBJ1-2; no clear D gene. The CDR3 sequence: CAWNSLRSYGYTF. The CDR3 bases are TGTGCCTGGAACTCTTTAAGGTCCTATGGCTACACCTTC.